This T cell receptor (beta chain) was captured by sequencing in a study of blood T cells in healthy people across ages. Study information: Every two T cells gave about one barcoded beta molecule via template switching.

With a J-beta primer mix and a sample-barcoded 5' primer, a second PCR ran about 7 to 12 cycles. A single record per CDR3 protein comes from TCRdb applying MiXCR to the 5' RACE reads. The sample carries approximately 760,000 distinct CDR3 sequences, around a quarter recorded once. The V and J ends lost 0 bases and 4 bases, in that order; junction bases with no gene match: 8. The CDR3 length is 16 residues. The germline gives CDR1 DFQATT, CDR2 SNEGSKA (reference sequence). Aged roughly 6 to 90, donors were systemically healthy Caucasians from Russia. These same data were also listed under a study on T cells of mothers and their children.

What was sequenced was blood. The V and J genes are TRBV20-1 and TRBJ1-1; TRBD1 agrees at 10 bases. The TCR originated in a boy aged 5-17 years in good health. CDR3 DNA: TGCAGTGCTAGAGACGGAGGGACAGGGGCGGTCACTGAAGCTTTCTTT. Its translation: CSARDGGTGAVTEAFF.